This T cell receptor beta chain is drawn from a study of patients and donors after allogeneic stem cell transplantation. With 0 bases removed from V and 1 base from J, the gap between germline ends came to 6 bases. Germline V gene data show CDR1 as PRHDT and CDR2 as FYEKMQ (reference sequence). This CDR3 region has 15 residues. One entry per CDR3 protein results from TCRdb running MiXCR on the RT-PCR reads. The table lists about 960,000 distinct CDR3 sequences, approximately 19% of them singletons. The V gene is TRBV13, the J gene TRBJ2-2; D is unclear. The sequence was collected from a human donor who was either an allogeneic HSCT recipient or a stem cell or donor lymphocyte infusion donor (not recorded which). It is not recorded whose cells these are; they may come from a transplant donor. Sequencing input: blood, either unsorted or a sorted T cell fraction (not recorded which). In nucleotides, the CDR3 is TGTGCCAGCAGCTTAGGACTTCGGAACACCGGGGAGCTGTTTTTT. It encodes CASSLGLRNTGELFF.